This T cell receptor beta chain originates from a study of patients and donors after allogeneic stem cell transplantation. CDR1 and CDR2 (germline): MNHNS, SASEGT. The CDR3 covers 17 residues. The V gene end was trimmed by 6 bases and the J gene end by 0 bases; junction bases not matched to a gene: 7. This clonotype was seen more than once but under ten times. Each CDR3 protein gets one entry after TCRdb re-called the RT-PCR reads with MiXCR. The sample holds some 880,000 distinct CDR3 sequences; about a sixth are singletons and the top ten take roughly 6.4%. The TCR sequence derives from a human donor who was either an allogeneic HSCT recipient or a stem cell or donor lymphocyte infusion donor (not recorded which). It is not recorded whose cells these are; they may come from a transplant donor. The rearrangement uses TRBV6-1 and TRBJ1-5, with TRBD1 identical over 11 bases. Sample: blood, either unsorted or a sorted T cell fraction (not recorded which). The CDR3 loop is CASRPGTGGYSNQPQHF. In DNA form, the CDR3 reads TGTGCCAGCAGACCCGGGACAGGGGGTTATAGCAATCAGCCCCAGCATTTT.